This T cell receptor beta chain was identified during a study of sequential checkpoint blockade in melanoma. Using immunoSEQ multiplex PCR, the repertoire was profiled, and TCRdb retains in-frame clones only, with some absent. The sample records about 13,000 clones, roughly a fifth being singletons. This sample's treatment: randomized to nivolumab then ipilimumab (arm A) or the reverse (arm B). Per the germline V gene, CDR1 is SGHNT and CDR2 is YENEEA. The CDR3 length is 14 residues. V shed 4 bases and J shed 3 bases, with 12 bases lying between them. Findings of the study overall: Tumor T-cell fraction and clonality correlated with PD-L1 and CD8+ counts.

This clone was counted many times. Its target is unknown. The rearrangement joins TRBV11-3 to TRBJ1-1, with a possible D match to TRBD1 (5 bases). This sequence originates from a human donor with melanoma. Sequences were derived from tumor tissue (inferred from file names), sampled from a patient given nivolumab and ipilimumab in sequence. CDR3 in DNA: TGTGCCAGCAGCTGGGGACCTAGGGACACTGAAGCTTTCTTT. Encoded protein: CASSWGPRDTEAFF.